Here is one T cell receptor beta chain with its context. The sample comes from a study of shared clonotypes between healthy human individuals. Data came from immunoSEQ multiplex PCR; TCRdb stores just in-frame clones and leaves some out. The sample records about 590,000 clones, 95% to 96% being singletons. Naive-designated CD8 cells lacked CD45RO, were positively enriched for CCR7, and omitted terminally differentiated effector memory CD45RA+ cells. CDR1 and CDR2 from the germline V gene are SGHTA and FQGNSA. V shed 5 bases, J shed 5 bases, and the junction held 8 bases outside the gene matches. This CDR3 is built from 15 residues.

The V call is TRBV7-2, the J call TRBJ1-1, with 10 bases matching TRBD1. The sequenced material came from naive CD8+ T cells sorted from blood. The TCR was taken from a woman in her thirties in good health. This CDR3 reads CASSHPRDRGTEAFF. DNA for the CDR3: TGTGCCAGCAGCCACCCCCGGGACAGGGGAACTGAAGCTTTCTTT.